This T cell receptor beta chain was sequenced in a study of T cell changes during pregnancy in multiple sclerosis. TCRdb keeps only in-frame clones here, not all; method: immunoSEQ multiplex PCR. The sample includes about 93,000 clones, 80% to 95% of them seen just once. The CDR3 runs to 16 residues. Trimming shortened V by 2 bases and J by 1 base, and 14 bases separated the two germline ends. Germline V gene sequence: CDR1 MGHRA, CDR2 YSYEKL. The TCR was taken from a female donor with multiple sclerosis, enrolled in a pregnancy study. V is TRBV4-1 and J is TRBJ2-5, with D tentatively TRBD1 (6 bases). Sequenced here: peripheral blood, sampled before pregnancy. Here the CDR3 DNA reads TGCGCCAGCAGCCAACATACGACAGGCCTCCAAGAGACCCAGTACTTC. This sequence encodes CASSQHTTGLQETQYF.